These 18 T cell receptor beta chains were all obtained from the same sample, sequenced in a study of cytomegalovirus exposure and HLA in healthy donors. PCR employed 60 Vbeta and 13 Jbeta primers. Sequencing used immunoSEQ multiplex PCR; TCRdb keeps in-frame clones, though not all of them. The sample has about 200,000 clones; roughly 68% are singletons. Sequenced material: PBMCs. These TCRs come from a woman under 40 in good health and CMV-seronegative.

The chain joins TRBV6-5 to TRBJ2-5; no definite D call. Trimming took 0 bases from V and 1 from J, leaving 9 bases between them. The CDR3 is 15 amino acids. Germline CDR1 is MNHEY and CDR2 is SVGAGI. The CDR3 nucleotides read TGTGCCAGCAGTTACTCCCCGCTAGGCCAAGAGACCCAGTACTTC. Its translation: CASSYSPLGQETQYF.

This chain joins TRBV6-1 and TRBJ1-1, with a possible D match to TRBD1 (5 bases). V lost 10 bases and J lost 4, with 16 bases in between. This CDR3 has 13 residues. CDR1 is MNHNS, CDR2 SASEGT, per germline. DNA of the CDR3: TGTGCCAACGTATCGGGGGTCATCACTGAAGCTTTCTTT. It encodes CANVSGVITEAFF.

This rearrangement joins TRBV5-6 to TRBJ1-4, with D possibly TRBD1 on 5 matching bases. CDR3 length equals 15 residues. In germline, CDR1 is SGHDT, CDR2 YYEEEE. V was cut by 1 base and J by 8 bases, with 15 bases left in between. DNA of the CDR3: TGTGCCAGCAGCTTGTACCTCAGGGAAGGGGAAAAACTGTTTTTT. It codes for CASSLYLREGEKLFF.

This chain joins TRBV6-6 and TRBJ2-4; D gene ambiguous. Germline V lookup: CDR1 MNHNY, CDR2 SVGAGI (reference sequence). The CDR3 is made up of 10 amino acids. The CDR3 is CRVAKNIQYF. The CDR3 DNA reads TGTCGGGTAGCCAAAAACATTCAGTACTTC.

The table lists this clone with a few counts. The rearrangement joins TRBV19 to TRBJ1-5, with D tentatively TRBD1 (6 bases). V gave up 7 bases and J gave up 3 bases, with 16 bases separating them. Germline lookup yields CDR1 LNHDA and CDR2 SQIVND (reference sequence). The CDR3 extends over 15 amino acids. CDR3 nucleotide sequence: TGTGCCAGTACTAATACCCCAGGGGTCAATCAGCCCCAGCATTTT. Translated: CASTNTPGVNQPQHF.

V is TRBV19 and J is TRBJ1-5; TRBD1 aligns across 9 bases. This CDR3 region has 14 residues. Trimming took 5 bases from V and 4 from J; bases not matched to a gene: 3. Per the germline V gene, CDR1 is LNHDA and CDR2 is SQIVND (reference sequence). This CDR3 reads CASSADRGNQPQHF. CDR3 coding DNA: TGTGCCAGTAGTGCTGACAGGGGGAATCAGCCCCAGCATTTT. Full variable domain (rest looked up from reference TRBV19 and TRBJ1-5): DGGITQSPKYLFRKEGQNVTLSCEQNLNHDAMYWYRQDPGQGLRLIYYSQIVNDFQKGDIAEGYSVSREKKESFPLTVTSAQKNPTAFYLCASSADRGNQPQHFGDGTRLSIL.

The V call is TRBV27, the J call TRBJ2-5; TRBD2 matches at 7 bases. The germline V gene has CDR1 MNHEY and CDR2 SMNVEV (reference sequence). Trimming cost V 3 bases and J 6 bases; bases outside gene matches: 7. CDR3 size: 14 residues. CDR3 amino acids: CASSFSGRVQTQYF. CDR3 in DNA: TGTGCCAGCAGTTTTAGTGGGAGGGTCCAGACCCAGTACTTC.

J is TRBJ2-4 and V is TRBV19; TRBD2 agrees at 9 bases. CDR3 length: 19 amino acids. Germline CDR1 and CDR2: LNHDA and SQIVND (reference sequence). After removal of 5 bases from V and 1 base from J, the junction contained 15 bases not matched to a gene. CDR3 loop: CASSLSDELAGFAKNIQYF. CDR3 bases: TGTGCCAGTAGTCTTAGTGATGAGCTAGCGGGATTTGCCAAAAACATTCAGTACTTC.

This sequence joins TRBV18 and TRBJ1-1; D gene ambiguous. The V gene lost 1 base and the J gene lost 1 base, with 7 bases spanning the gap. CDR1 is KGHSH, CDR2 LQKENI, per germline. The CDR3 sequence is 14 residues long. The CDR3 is CASSPRQKNTEAFF. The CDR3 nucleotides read TGTGCCAGCTCACCACGGCAGAAGAACACTGAAGCTTTCTTT.

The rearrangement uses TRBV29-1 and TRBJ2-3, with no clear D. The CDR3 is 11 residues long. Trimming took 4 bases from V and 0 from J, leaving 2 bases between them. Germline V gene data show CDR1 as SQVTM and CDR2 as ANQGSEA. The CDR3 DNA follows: TGCAGCGTTGCTAGCACAGATACGCAGTATTTT. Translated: CSVASTDTQYF.

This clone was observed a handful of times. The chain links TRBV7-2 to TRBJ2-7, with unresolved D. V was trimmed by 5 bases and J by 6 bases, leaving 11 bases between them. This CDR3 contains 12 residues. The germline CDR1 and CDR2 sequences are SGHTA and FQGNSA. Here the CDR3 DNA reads TGTGCCAGCAGCCACCTCAGAGGCGAGCAGTACTTC. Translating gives CASSHLRGEQYF.

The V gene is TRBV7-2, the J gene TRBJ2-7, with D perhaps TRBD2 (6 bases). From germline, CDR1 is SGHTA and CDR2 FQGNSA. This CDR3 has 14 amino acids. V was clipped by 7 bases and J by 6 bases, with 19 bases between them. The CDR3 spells CASKPGRDSLEQYF. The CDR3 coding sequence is TGTGCCAGCAAACCGGGCCGGGACTCGCTCGAGCAGTACTTC. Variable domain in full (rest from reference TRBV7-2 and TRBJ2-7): GAGVSQSPSNKVTEKGKDVELRCDPISGHTALYWYRQSLGQGLEFLIYFQGNSAPDKSGLPSDRFSAERTGGSVSTLTIQRTQQEDSAVYLCASKPGRDSLEQYFGPGTRLTVT.

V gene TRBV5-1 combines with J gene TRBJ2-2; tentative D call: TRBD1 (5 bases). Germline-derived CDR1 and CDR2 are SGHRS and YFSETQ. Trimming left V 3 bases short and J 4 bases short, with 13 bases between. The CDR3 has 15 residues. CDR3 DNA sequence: TGCGCCAGCAGCTCGGACATTACAGGCACCGGGGAGCTGTTTTTT. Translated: CASSSDITGTGELFF.

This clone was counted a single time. CDR3 nucleotide sequence: TGTGCCAGCAGCGTAGCGTCAGGAGCGGGGGAGCAGTTCTTC. Translated: CASSVASGAGEQFF. This chain links TRBV9 with TRBJ2-1; 7 bases align to TRBD2. CDR3 length: 14 residues. Germline V CDR1 and CDR2: SGDLS, YYNGEE. V was clipped by 0 bases and J by 10 bases; unmatched bases: 7.

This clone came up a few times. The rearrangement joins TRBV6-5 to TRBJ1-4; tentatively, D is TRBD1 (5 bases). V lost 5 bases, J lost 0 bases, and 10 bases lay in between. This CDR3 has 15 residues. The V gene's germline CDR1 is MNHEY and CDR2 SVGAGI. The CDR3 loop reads CASSRQLATNEKLFF. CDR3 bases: TGTGCCAGCAGTAGACAGCTTGCAACTAATGAAAAACTGTTTTTT.

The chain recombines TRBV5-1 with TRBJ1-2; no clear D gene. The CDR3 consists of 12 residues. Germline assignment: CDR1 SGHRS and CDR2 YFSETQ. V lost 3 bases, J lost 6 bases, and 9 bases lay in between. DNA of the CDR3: TGCGCCAGCAGCTCGGCGGGCCATGGCTACACCTTC. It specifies CASSSAGHGYTF.

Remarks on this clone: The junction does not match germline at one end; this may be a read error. The DNA for the CDR3 is TGTGCCAGCAGCCTAGCGATTGGGGACAGGGGAGGTAGGACTAATGAAAAACTGTTTTTT. Residues: CASSLAIGDRGGRTNEKLFF. The rearrangement joins TRBV7-4 to TRBJ1-4; 10 nucleotides line up with TRBD1. The CDR3 totals 20 residues. Germline values: CDR1 SGHVT, CDR2 SQSDAQ.

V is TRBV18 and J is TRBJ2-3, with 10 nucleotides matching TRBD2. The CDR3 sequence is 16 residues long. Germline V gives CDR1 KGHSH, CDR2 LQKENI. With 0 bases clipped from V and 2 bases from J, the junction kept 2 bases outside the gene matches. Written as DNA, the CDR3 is TGTGCCAGCTCACCACCAGGGACTAGCGACACAGATACGCAGTATTTT. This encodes CASSPPGTSDTDTQYF.